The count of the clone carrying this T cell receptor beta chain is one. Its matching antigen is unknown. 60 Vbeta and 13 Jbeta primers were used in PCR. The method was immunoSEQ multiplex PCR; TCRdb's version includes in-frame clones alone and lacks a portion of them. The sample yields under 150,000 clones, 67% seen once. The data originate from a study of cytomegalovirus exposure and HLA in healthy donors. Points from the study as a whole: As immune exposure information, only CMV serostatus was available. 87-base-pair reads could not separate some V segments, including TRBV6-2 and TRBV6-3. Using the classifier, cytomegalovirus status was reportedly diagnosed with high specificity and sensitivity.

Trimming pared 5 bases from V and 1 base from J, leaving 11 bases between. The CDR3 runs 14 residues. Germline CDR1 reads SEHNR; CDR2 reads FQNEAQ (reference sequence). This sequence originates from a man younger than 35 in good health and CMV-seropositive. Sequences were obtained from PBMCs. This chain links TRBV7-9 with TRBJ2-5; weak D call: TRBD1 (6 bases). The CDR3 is CASSPVTGQETQYF. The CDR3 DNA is TGTGCCAGCAGCCCGGTGACAGGCCAAGAGACCCAGTACTTC.